This T cell receptor (beta chain) appears in the sequencing data of a study of cytomegalovirus exposure and HLA in healthy donors. Study-wide points: The authors excluded some V segments, including TRBV6-2 and TRBV6-3, as indistinguishable.

In the case of this clone: Its specificity is not known.

This CDR3 is built from 13 residues. Germline V gives CDR1 SGHRS, CDR2 YFSETQ. V lost 8 bases and J lost 1; bases outside the gene matches: 5. In the PCR, 60 Vbeta and 13 Jbeta primers were used. The protocol was immunoSEQ multiplex PCR, while the TCRdb copy is restricted to in-frame clones and leaves out a portion. The table has 120,000 or so clones, 82% seen once. The specimen was PBMCs. This sequence was found in a male donor in good health and CMV-seropositive. The V call is TRBV5-1, the J call TRBJ1-1; 7 bases match TRBD1. CDR3 protein: CASSGTANTEAFF. The DNA of the CDR3 is TGCGCCAGTTCCGGGACAGCGAACACTGAAGCTTTCTTT. Supplemented by reference TRBV5-1 and TRBJ1-1, the full variable domain reads KAGVTQTPRYLIKTRGQQVTLSCSPISGHRSVSWYQQTPGQGLQFLFEYFSETQRNKGNFPGRFSGRQFSNSRSEMNVSTLELGDSALYLCASSGTANTEAFFGQGTRLTVV.